The 27 T cell receptor beta chains listed next were all sequenced from one sample in a study of T cells in Graves' hyperthyroidism and ophthalmopathy (dated by TCRdb to about 2019). The library was generated by multiplex PCR. Sequenced using an Illumina HiSeq 2000. Amplification of TCR beta CDR3 regions was carried out from RNA transcripts. A first-round RT-PCR of the TCR CDR3 used the HTBI primer set with the Qiagen OneStep RT-PCR kit. TCRdb took the public reads, trimmed them with fastp at Q25, ran MiXCR for clone calling and kept in-frame beta chains. Each CDR3 protein appears once, grouped with its most common genes and DNA. This sample has about 500,000 distinct CDR3 sequences in its table, and 14% of those were observed once. The ten largest clones take up less than 20% of the sample. Sequencing was performed on blood. The source of these receptors is a young woman with Graves' hyperthyroidism.

This clonotype appeared many times. The chain joins TRBV7-2 to TRBJ2-7; D tentatively fits TRBD1 or TRBD2 (5 bases each). With 5 bases removed from V and 2 bases from J, the gap between germline ends came to 13 bases. The CDR3 extends over 14 amino acids. CDR1 is SGHTA and CDR2 is FQGNSA in the germline V gene. The CDR3 is CASSVVGTAYEQYF. The CDR3 DNA reads TGTGCCAGCAGCGTAGTGGGGACGGCCTACGAGCAGTACTTC.

V is TRBV9 and J is TRBJ2-1; the D gene could be TRBD1 or TRBD2 (6 bases each). Germline V gene data show CDR1 as SGDLS and CDR2 as YYNGEE. The V end was cut by 0 bases, the J end by 6 bases, with 10 bases between. The CDR3 is 14 residues long. The CDR3 is CASSVVGGLNEQFF. The CDR3 coding sequence is TGTGCCAGCAGCGTAGTAGGGGGACTCAATGAGCAGTTCTTC.

This clonotype was counted ten times or more. V usage is TRBV12-3 or TRBV12-4 and J usage is TRBJ2-7, with 7 bases matching TRBD2. V lost 4 bases to trimming and J lost 7 bases; unmatched junction nucleotides: 10. The CDR3 totals 14 residues. The CDR3 DNA sequence: TGTGCCAGCAGTTCCAGCGGGGACCAATTAGAGCAGTACTTC. It specifies CASSSSGDQLEQYF.

This rearrangement joins TRBV3-1 to TRBJ2-4; the match to TRBD2 covers 7 bases. V was pared by 8 bases and J by 1 base, with 14 bases of the junction left unmatched. CDR3 length: 17 residues. Germline CDR1 reads LGHDT; CDR2 reads YNNKEL (reference sequence). CDR3 sequence (DNA): TGTGCCAGCTCCTTTTACTCGACCGGGGGGGCCAAAAACATTCAGTACTTC. This sequence encodes CASSFYSTGGAKNIQYF.

This clonotype was observed at least ten times. The chain links TRBV10-3 to TRBJ2-2; the D is unclear. Germline values: CDR1 ENHRY, CDR2 SYGVKD. This CDR3 comprises 15 residues. The V and J ends lost 2 bases and 2 bases respectively, with 9 bases between them. CDR3 protein: CAISEKSPNTGELFF. The CDR3 nucleotides read TGTGCCATCAGTGAGAAATCTCCCAACACCGGGGAGCTGTTTTTT.

The chain joins TRBV20-1 to TRBJ1-6; no firm D call. V lost 0 bases and J 7 bases, leaving 7 bases between the germline ends. The CDR3 length is 13 residues. The germline CDR1 and CDR2 sequences are DFQATT and SNEGSKA (reference sequence). CDR3 residues: CSARDAGNSPLHF. In DNA, the CDR3 is TGCAGTGCTAGAGATGCAGGAAATTCACCCCTCCACTTT.

This clonotype was recorded many times. J is TRBJ2-2 and V is TRBV7-3; TRBD1 is a possible D gene (5 bases). There are 15 residues in the CDR3. Looked up from germline, CDR1 is SGHTA and CDR2 is FQGTGA. The germline V and J ends were trimmed by 3 bases and 4 bases, with 12 bases remaining between them. CDR3 coding DNA: TGTGCCAGCAGCTTGGGCAGGGAACCCACCGGGGAGCTGTTTTTT. This sequence encodes CASSLGREPTGELFF.

There are a few counts of this clonotype. DNA of the CDR3: TGTGCCAGCAGCTTACTCCAGGTGAGGGGGGACCTAGACCACGAGCAGTACTTC. The encoded protein is CASSLLQVRGDLDHEQYF. The chain carries TRBV13 and TRBJ2-7; D may correspond to TRBD1 or TRBD2 (6 bases each). The CDR3 has 18 residues. Germline CDR1 is PRHDT and CDR2 is FYEKMQ (reference sequence). V lost 2 bases and J lost 5, with 25 bases in between.

The chain carries TRBV6-1 and TRBJ2-1; 10 nucleotides align to TRBD2. Looked up from germline, CDR1 is MNHNS and CDR2 is SASEGT. The V segment lost 4 bases and the J segment 9 bases; nucleotides outside the gene matches: 6. The CDR3 runs to 14 residues. The CDR3 loop is CASSAGGLAPEQFF. CDR3 nucleotides: TGTGCCAGCAGTGCAGGGGGACTAGCGCCTGAGCAGTTCTTC.

Many counts were recorded for this clonotype. This sequence joins TRBV20-1 and TRBJ2-4; the D is unclear. The CDR3 contains 13 residues. Looked up from germline, CDR1 is DFQATT and CDR2 is SNEGSKA (reference sequence). The V end lost 5 bases, the J end lost 0 bases, and 8 bases lay between the germline ends. This CDR3 is CSAPPPAKNIQYF. CDR3 nucleotides: TGCAGTGCTCCCCCCCCAGCCAAAAACATTCAGTACTTC.

Of note for this clonotype: A much larger clone lies one base from this, so it may be a read error. This sequence joins TRBV2 and TRBJ1-1; possible D gene TRBD1, 5 bases. CDR3 size: 15 residues. Germline V gives CDR1 SNHLY, CDR2 FYNNEI. Between the trimmed V and J ends, which lost 9 bases and 3 bases, there was a span of 20 bases. This CDR3 is CASLRSGALHTEAFF. CDR3 sequence (DNA): TGTGCCAGTCTCAGATCCGGGGCTCTGCACACTGAAGCTTTCTTT.

There are many counts of this clonotype. J is TRBJ2-6 and V is TRBV12-3 or TRBV12-4; D is unresolved. The CDR3 length is 15 residues. V lost 1 base and J lost 1, with 5 bases in between. CDR3 coding DNA: TGTGCCAGCAGTTTAGTGGGATCTGGGGCCAACGTCCTGACTTTC. This encodes CASSLVGSGANVLTF.

This clonotype was observed many times. The chain uses TRBV12-3 or TRBV12-4 and TRBJ1-5; D is perhaps TRBD1 (5 bases). The CDR3 sequence is 17 residues long. V lost 6 bases, J lost 0 bases, and 18 bases lay in between. The CDR3 region is CASSFRPGVYSNQPQHF. The CDR3 coding sequence is TGTGCCAGCAGCTTCCGACCGGGGGTCTATAGCAATCAGCCCCAGCATTTT.

This clonotype was detected many times. V is TRBV5-5 and J is TRBJ1-2; D remains unclear. Per the germline V gene, CDR1 is SGHKS and CDR2 is YYEKEE (reference sequence). V lost 0 bases and J 4 bases, leaving 13 bases between the germline ends. The CDR3 runs 15 residues. CDR3 nucleotide sequence: TGTGCCAGCAGCTTGGCCGCAGGCTCCCTCTATGGCTACACCTTC. It translates to CASSLAAGSLYGYTF.

This clonotype occurred many times. The chain joins TRBV27 to TRBJ2-7, with 10 positions matching TRBD2. CDR1 and CDR2 (germline): MNHEY, SMNVEV (reference sequence). This CDR3 has 16 residues. V was pared by 2 bases and J by 3 bases, with 7 bases of the junction left unmatched. The DNA of the CDR3 is TGTGCCAGCAGTTTACTAGCGGGAGCTTCCCACTACGAGCAGTACTTC. This gives the protein CASSLLAGASHYEQYF.

This clonotype was counted ten times or more. The rearrangement uses TRBV12-3 or TRBV12-4 and TRBJ2-5; a possible D gene is TRBD2 (6 bases). CDR3 length: 14 residues. Trimming left V 6 bases short and J 2 bases short, with 13 bases between. The CDR3 region has the DNA TGTGCCAGCAGATTTGGGGCGGGACAAGAGACCCAGTACTTC. Protein: CASRFGAGQETQYF.

The sample holds many counts of this clonotype. This chain links TRBV12-3 or TRBV12-4 with TRBJ1-6; D not certain. V lost 6 bases and J lost 6, with 12 bases in between. The CDR3 length is 14 residues. The CDR3, as DNA: TGTGCCAGCAGCCTCGGCGGCCCTAATTCACCCCTCCACTTT. Translated: CASSLGGPNSPLHF.

The table lists this clonotype with many counts. This chain connects TRBV27 to TRBJ2-5; D is undetermined. Per the germline V gene, CDR1 is MNHEY and CDR2 is SMNVEV (reference sequence). Trimming removed 3 bases from V and 1 base from J, with 9 bases in between. The CDR3 is 14 amino acids. CDR3 in amino acids: CASSLTRFQETQYF. Written as DNA, the CDR3 is TGTGCCAGCAGTTTGACCAGGTTCCAAGAGACCCAGTACTTC.

Ten or more counts support this clonotype. This chain joins TRBV12-3 or TRBV12-4 and TRBJ1-2; D is possibly TRBD1 (5 bases). Trimming cost V 7 bases and J 8 bases, with 20 bases left between them. The CDR3 runs to 14 residues. CDR3 bases: TGTGCCAGCACTCCAAGCGGGGGGTCTCAAGGCTACACCTTC. Its translation: CASTPSGGSQGYTF.

This clonotype was seen many times. The chain combines TRBV11-3 with TRBJ1-2, with a possible D match to TRBD1 (6 bases). The CDR3 runs to 15 residues. The germline gives CDR1 SGHNT, CDR2 YENEEA. Trimming took 5 bases from V and 1 from J, leaving 14 bases between them. DNA for the CDR3: TGTGCCAGCAGCCTCGGGGACAAATATAACTATGGCTACACCTTC. Translation gives CASSLGDKYNYGYTF.

This clonotype occurred many times. The chain carries TRBV12-3 or TRBV12-4 and TRBJ1-1, with D possibly being TRBD1 (6 bases). Trimming took off 6 bases at V and 13 bases at J, with 15 bases between the two ends. This CDR3 is 11 amino acids long. CDR3 nucleotide sequence: TGTGCCAGCAGGGCAGGAGCCAGGGGTTTCTTT. This encodes CASRAGARGFF.

This clonotype was counted ten times or more. This chain uses TRBV4-1 with TRBJ1-5; tentatively, D is TRBD1 (6 bases). Trimming shortened V by 2 bases and J by 1 base, and 12 bases separated the two germline ends. Germline values: CDR1 MGHRA, CDR2 YSYEKL. The CDR3 runs 16 residues. The CDR3, as DNA: TGCGCCAGCAGCCAATACAGGGCAGGAAGCAATCAGCCCCAGCATTTT. It yields the protein CASSQYRAGSNQPQHF.

This clonotype turned up a few times. The rearrangement links TRBV24-1 to TRBJ2-3; D uncertain. The germline V gene encodes CDR1 KGHDR and CDR2 SFDVKD. The CDR3 is 13 residues long. The germline V and J ends were trimmed by 5 bases and 5 bases, with 10 bases remaining between them. This CDR3 is CATSVSVKDTQYF. The CDR3, as DNA: TGTGCCACCAGTGTGAGTGTTAAAGATACGCAGTATTTT.

The rearrangement uses TRBV6-5 and TRBJ2-1, with 8 bases fitting TRBD2. CDR1 is MNHEY and CDR2 is SVGAGI in the germline V gene. V lost 4 bases to trimming and J lost 7 bases; unmatched junction nucleotides: 9. The CDR3 loop spans 15 amino acids. The CDR3 loop reads CASSSGREGVNEQFF. The DNA of the CDR3 is TGTGCCAGCAGTTCGGGACGGGAGGGCGTAAATGAGCAGTTCTTC.

The CDR3 DNA is TGTGCCAGCAGCTTGGGACCGAGAGACGAGCAGTACGTC. Residues: CASSLGPRDEQYV. The chain recombines TRBV7-9 with TRBJ2-7, with D perhaps being TRBD1 or TRBD2 (5 bases each). Germline lookup yields CDR1 SEHNR and CDR2 FQNEAQ (reference sequence). Trimming shortened V by 3 bases and J by 5 bases, and 11 bases separated the two germline ends. The CDR3 length is 13 residues.

The sample holds many counts of this clonotype. The chain's CDR3 is CASIPFRVAGETGELFF. As DNA, the CDR3 is TGTGCCAGCATCCCTTTCCGGGTAGCGGGAGAAACCGGGGAGCTGTTTTTT. The rearrangement links TRBV12-3 or TRBV12-4 to TRBJ2-2; 9 positions match TRBD2. This CDR3 comprises 17 residues. Losses at the gene ends were 7 bases for V and 5 bases for J; bases not matched to a gene: 14.

The sample holds many counts of this clonotype. This chain uses TRBV3-1 with TRBJ2-1, with TRBD2 identical over 9 bases. V lost 0 bases and J lost 3; bases outside the gene matches: 3. Per germline, CDR1 LGHDT and CDR2 YNNKEL (reference sequence). The CDR3 runs to 16 residues. The CDR3 bases are TGTGCCAGCAGCCAAGATCTGACTAGCGGCTACAATGAGCAGTTCTTC. This codes for CASSQDLTSGYNEQFF.